The sequence of this T cell receptor (beta chain) was determined in a study of vaccination and CD4 T cells after COVID-19. Notes on the study in general: Median SARS-CoV-2-reactive clonotype numbers went from 21 to 38; this increase was not significant.

Cultured CD4+ T cell DNA was sequenced using the Oncomine TCR Beta short-read assay. TCRdb used MiXCR to reprocess the PCR reads, holding one entry per CDR3 protein. The repertoire includes roughly 14,000 distinct CDR3 sequences, less than 70% of them detected once, and 16% sits in the top ten. On this clonotype itself: Its antigen is unknown.

Per germline, CDR1 MDHEN and CDR2 SYDVKM. V was pared by 2 bases and J by 0 bases, with 7 bases between. This CDR3 comprises 15 residues. Specified treatment: roughly nine-day PBMC culture with coronavirus spike peptide pools or control peptides (ViraFEST assay). ViraFEST used peptide pools to expand antigen-specific T cells before TCR sequencing. The TCR originated in a human donor who had recovered from COVID-19. Sequencing input: CD4+ T cells from blood, cultured in vitro. This chain connects TRBV28 to TRBJ2-2; TRBD2 might be the D (6 bases). The CDR3 sequence is CASSLGGTNTGELFF. For the CDR3, the DNA is TGTGCCAGCAGTTTAGGCGGGACGAACACCGGGGAGCTGTTTTTT.